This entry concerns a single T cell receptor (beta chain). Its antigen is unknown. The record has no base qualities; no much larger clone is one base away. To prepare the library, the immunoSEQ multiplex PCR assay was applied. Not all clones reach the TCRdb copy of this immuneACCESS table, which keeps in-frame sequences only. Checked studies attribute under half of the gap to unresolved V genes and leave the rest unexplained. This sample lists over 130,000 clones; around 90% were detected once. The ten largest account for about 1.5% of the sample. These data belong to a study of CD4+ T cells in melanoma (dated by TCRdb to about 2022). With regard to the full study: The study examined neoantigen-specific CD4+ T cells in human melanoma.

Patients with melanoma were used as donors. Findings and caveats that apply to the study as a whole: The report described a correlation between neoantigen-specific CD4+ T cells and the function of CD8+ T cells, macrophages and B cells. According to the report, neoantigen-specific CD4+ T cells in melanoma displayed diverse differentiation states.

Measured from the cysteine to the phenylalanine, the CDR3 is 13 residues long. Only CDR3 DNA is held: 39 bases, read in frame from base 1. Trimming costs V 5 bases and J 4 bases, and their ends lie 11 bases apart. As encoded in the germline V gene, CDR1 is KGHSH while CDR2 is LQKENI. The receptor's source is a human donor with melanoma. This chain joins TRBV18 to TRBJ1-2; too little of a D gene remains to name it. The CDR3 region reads CASSEGVGYGYTF. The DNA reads TGTGCCAGCTCAGAGGGCGTCGGCTATGGCTACACCTTC.